This T cell receptor beta chain was captured in a study of blood T cell repertoires in COVID-19. TCRdb's copy holds only in-frame clones and misses some; the assay was immunoSEQ multiplex PCR. The table includes tens of thousands of clones, 65% to 80% detected once. Trimming took off 4 bases at V and 1 base at J, with 16 bases between the two ends. This CDR3 is 17 amino acids long. The V gene's germline CDR1 is MNHEY and CDR2 SVGEGT. The sequenced material came from peripheral blood. The sequence derives from a man in his sixties with active or convalescent COVID-19. The V gene is TRBV6-2 or TRBV6-3, the J gene TRBJ2-2; maybe TRBD1 (6 bases). CDR3 nucleotide sequence: TGTGCCAGCAGTTCAAGACACAGGGACCTGAACACCGGGGAGCTGTTTTTT. Translating gives CASSSRHRDLNTGELFF.